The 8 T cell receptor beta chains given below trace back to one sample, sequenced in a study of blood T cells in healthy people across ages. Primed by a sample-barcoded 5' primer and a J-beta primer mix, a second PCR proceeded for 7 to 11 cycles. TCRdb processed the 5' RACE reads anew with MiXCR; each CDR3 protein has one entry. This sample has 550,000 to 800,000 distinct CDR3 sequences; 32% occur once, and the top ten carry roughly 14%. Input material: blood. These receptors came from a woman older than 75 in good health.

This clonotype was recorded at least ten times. Here the CDR3 reads CAISYSRVGQGARTDTQYF. The CDR3 DNA reads as TGTGCCATCAGTTACTCAAGAGTTGGGCAGGGGGCACGCACAGATACGCAGTATTTT. V is TRBV10-3 and J is TRBJ2-3; 8 bases match TRBD1. The CDR3 is 19 residues long. The junction had 17 bases not matched to a gene; V was cut back by 5 bases and J by 1 base. Per germline, CDR1 ENHRY and CDR2 SYGVKD.

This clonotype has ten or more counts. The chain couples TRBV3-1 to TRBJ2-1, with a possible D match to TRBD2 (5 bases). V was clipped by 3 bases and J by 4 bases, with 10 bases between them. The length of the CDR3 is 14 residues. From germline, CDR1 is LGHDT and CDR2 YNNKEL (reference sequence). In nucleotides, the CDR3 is TGTGCCAGCAGCCAGCGGCGGGCTTACAATGAGCAGTTCTTC. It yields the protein CASSQRRAYNEQFF.

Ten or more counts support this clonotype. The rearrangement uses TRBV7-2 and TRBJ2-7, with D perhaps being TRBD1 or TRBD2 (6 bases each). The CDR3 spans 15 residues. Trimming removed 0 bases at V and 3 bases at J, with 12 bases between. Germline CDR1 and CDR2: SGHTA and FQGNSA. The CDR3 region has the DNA TGTGCCAGCAGCTTAGCACGGGGGCCGATCTACGAGCAGTACTTC. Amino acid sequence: CASSLARGPIYEQYF.

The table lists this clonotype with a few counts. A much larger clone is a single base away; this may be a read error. Written as DNA, the CDR3 is TGTGCCAGCAGCGTCTGCAGCGGGGGTGGAGAGACCCAGTACTTC. Its protein product is CASSVCSGGGETQYF. V is TRBV7-2 and J is TRBJ2-5, with 8 bases aligning to TRBD2. The length of the CDR3 is 15 residues. V gave up 5 bases and J gave up 4 bases; unmatched junction bases: 9. Germline V lookup: CDR1 SGHTA, CDR2 FQGNSA. The complete variable domain, with remaining parts taken from reference TRBV7-2 and TRBJ2-5, reads GAGVSQSPSNKVTEKGKDVELRCDPISGHTALYWYRQSLGQGLEFLIYFQGNSAPDKSGLPSDRFSAERTGGSVSTLTIQRTQQEDSAVYLCASSVCSGGGETQYFGPGTRLLVL.

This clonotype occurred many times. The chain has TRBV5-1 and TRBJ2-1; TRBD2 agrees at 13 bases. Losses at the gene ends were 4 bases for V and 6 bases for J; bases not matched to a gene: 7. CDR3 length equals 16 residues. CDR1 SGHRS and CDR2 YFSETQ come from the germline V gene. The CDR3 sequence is CASSPMTSGGSNEQFF. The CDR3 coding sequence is TGCGCCAGCAGCCCGATGACTAGCGGGGGGAGCAATGAGCAGTTCTTC. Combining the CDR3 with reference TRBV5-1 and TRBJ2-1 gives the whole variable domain KAGVTQTPRYLIKTRGQQVTLSCSPISGHRSVSWYQQTPGQGLQFLFEYFSETQRNKGNFPGRFSGRQFSNSRSEMNVSTLELGDSALYLCASSPMTSGGSNEQFFGPGTRLTVL.

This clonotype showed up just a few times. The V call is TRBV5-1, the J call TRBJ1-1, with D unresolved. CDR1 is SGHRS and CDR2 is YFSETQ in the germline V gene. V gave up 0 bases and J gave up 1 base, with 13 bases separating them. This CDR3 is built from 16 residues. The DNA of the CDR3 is TGCGCCAGCAGCTTGGCGGGATTTCAAACGAACACTGAAGCTTTCTTT. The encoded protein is CASSLAGFQTNTEAFF.

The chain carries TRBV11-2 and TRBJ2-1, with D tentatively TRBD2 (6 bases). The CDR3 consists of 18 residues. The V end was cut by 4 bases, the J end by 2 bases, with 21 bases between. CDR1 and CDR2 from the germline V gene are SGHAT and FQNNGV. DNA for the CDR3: TGTGCCAGCAGCTCCAAAAGGTTAGGTAGCGGAACCTACAATGAGCAGTTCTTC. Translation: CASSSKRLGSGTYNEQFF.

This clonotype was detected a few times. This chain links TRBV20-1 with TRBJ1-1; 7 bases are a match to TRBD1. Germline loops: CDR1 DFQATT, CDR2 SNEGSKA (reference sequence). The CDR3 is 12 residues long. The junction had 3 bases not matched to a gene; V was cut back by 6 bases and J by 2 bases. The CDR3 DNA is TGCAGTGCCGACAGGGCAAACACTGAAGCTTTCTTT. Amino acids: CSADRANTEAFF.